This TCR beta chain was found in a study of shared clonotypes between healthy human individuals. Looking at the study overall: Researchers assigned three CD4 naive, three CD4 memory, two CD8 naive and one CD8 memory plate to each donor.

This table comes from immunoSEQ multiplex PCR, and its TCRdb copy is limited to in-frame clones, with some not included. The sample holds millions of clones; approximately 95% are singletons and the top ten take 0.35% to 0.45%. Whole-study results and caveats: When naive CD4 clonotypes were compared across a handful of donors, about 4.9% were shared.

With regard to this clone: Antigen unknown.

CDR1 MRHNA and CDR2 SNTAGT come from the germline V gene. This CDR3 has 17 amino acids. After removal of 4 bases from V and 0 bases from J, the junction contained 6 bases not matched to a gene. This sequence was found in a man between 18 and 29 years old in good health. Some clones in this sample may be carry-over from other donors' samples. The rearrangement joins TRBV6-4 to TRBJ2-1, with 10 bases fitting TRBD2. The sequenced sample consisted of naive CD4+ T cells from PBMCs. Subset reported: CD45RA+ positively selected. The CDR3 spells CASSVQPSGSSYNEQFF. Here the CDR3 DNA reads TGTGCCAGCAGTGTTCAGCCTAGCGGGAGCTCCTACAATGAGCAGTTCTTC.